Presented here are 10 T cell receptor beta chains from one specimen sequenced in a study of siplizumab effects on memory and regulatory T cells. Clones were read by immunoSEQ multiplex PCR, and TCRdb kept only the in-frame ones, dropping some. The sample shows roughly 56,000 clones, approximately 95% of them seen only once. The material sequenced was CD8+ T cells sorted from blood. The receptors derive from a human donor in good health.

The V call is TRBV15, the J call TRBJ2-3; the D is unclear. The CDR3 sequence is 12 residues long. CDR1 LNHNV and CDR2 YYDKDF come from the germline V gene (reference sequence). Trimming pared 0 bases from V and 3 bases from J, leaving 1 base between. CDR3 region: CATSRDTDTQYF. As DNA, the CDR3 is TGTGCCACCAGCAGAGATACAGATACGCAGTATTTT.

This clone was recorded a few times. The J gene is TRBJ2-5, the V gene TRBV28; possible D gene TRBD1, 7 bases. The CDR3 length is 13 residues. The germline V and J ends were trimmed by 3 bases and 7 bases, with 12 bases remaining between them. Germline V gene data show CDR1 as MDHEN and CDR2 as SYDVKM. The CDR3 region is CASSLGTAGTQYF. The CDR3 coding sequence is TGTGCCAGCAGTTTGGGGACAGCGGGGACCCAGTACTTC.

The chain recombines TRBV5-4 with TRBJ1-5; D remains unclear. The CDR3 consists of 15 residues. Trimming pared 2 bases from V and 3 bases from J, leaving 12 bases between. Germline V CDR1 and CDR2: SGHNT, YYREEE (reference sequence). The CDR3 loop reads CASSFFGDDNQPQHF. CDR3 sequence (DNA): TGTGCCAGCAGCTTTTTCGGAGATGACAATCAGCCCCAGCATTTT.

This chain uses TRBV11-1 with TRBJ2-7; no reliable D call. This CDR3 contains 12 residues. Trimming cost V 6 bases and J 2 bases, with 8 bases left between them. The germline CDR1 and CDR2 sequences are SGHAT and FQDESV (reference sequence). The CDR3 bases are TGTGCCAGCAGTCTTAGCACCTACGAGCAGTACTTC. It encodes CASSLSTYEQYF.

The V and J genes are TRBV4-1 and TRBJ2-3; 11 positions match TRBD1. The junction had 18 bases not matched to a gene; V was cut back by 1 base and J by 0 bases. The germline V gene encodes CDR1 MGHRA and CDR2 YSYEKL. The CDR3 totals 22 residues. The CDR3 nucleotides are TGCGCCAGCAGCCAAGGGGGACAGGGGGGAGGCGGTAGCGGGACCAGCACAGATACGCAGTATTTT. Translating gives CASSQGGQGGGGSGTSTDTQYF.

The gene calls are TRBV4-1 and TRBJ1-1; a weak D match, TRBD1 (6 bases). Per germline, CDR1 MGHRA and CDR2 YSYEKL. The V gene lost 4 bases and the J gene lost 1 base, with 10 bases spanning the gap. The CDR3 length is 14 residues. CDR3 in amino acids: CASSLSGENTEAFF. CDR3 nucleotide sequence: TGCGCCAGCAGCCTTTCAGGGGAGAACACTGAAGCTTTCTTT.

This clone has a single count. The chain links TRBV27 to TRBJ2-1; 9 bases are a match to TRBD2. J lost 8 bases, V lost 4 bases, and 9 bases had no gene match. From germline, CDR1 is MNHEY and CDR2 SMNVEV (reference sequence). This CDR3 is built from 15 residues. CDR3 coding DNA: TGTGCCAGCAGTTCCTTTAGCGGGAGTTTAGATGAGCAGTTCTTC. Its translation: CASSSFSGSLDEQFF.

The V and J genes are TRBV5-4 and TRBJ2-7; tentatively, D is TRBD2 (6 bases). Germline assignment: CDR1 SGHNT and CDR2 YYREEE (reference sequence). Trimming removed 0 bases at V and 5 bases at J, with 15 bases between. The length of the CDR3 is 15 residues. The CDR3 loop is CASSLGVSGFDEQYF. The CDR3 DNA reads as TGTGCCAGCAGCTTGGGTGTTAGCGGCTTCGACGAGCAGTACTTC.

The J gene is TRBJ1-4, the V gene TRBV28; possible D gene TRBD1, 5 bases. This CDR3 has 16 amino acids. V dropped 4 bases and J dropped 4 bases, with 16 bases sitting between them. Germline CDR1 is MDHEN and CDR2 is SYDVKM. The CDR3 DNA is TGTGCCAGCAGTTCCGAATTGAGGGGCGGTAATGAAAAACTGTTTTTT. Amino acid sequence: CASSSELRGGNEKLFF. Variable domain in full (rest from reference TRBV28 and TRBJ1-4): DVKVTQSSRYLVKRTGEKVFLECVQDMDHENMFWYRQDPGLGLRLIYFSYDVKMKEKGDIPEGYSVSREKKERFSLILESASTNQTSMYLCASSSELRGGNEKLFFGSGTQLSVL.

The chain combines TRBV6-5 with TRBJ2-1; TRBD1 matches 12 bases. The V and J ends lost 6 bases and 10 bases, in that order; junction bases with no gene match: 7. Germline V lookup: CDR1 MNHEY, CDR2 SVGAGI. The CDR3 covers 14 residues. The CDR3 DNA reads TGTGCCAGCAGAAGCCGGGACAGGGGGCGAGAGCAGTTCTTC. Translating gives CASRSRDRGREQFF.